Here is one T cell receptor beta chain with its context. The antigen it binds to is not known. One end of the junction varies from germline; a read error may be responsible. This specimen belongs to a study of blood T cells in healthy people across ages (dated by TCRdb to the mid-2010s). Some background on the complete study: Template switching captured roughly one uniquely barcoded TCR beta cDNA molecule per two T cells in model experiments. To avoid experimental bias, donors of different ages were spread randomly across the sequencing lanes. Two additional independent replicas of 1 million unique cDNA reads from the same blood draw were analyzed for two donors (one aged 18 to 30 and one aged 80 or older). Using deep sequencing normalized with unique cDNA molecular identifiers, the study measured how TCR beta repertoire diversity changes with age. Four age groups were formed from the donors: young (average approximately 17 years), middle-aged (around 37), aged (about 62) and long-lived (less than 85). Beyond this particular receptor, the publication reports: Estimates of total diversity based on one million sequenced T cells were regarded as lower bounds and as underestimates. As age increased, observed TCR beta diversity per million T cells dropped in a roughly linear way, and a significant reduction was already evident by age about 40. Compared with the aged group, more naive CD4+ T cells, fewer expanded clones and increased TCR diversity were shown by the long-lived group, suggesting age selection. Because donor CMV infection status was unknown, age-related changes in expanded clonotypes were potentially confounded. There was a strong correlation between observed TCR beta diversity and the percentage of naive T cells measured by flow cytometry. Conclusive comparison of naive and antigen-experienced compartments was prevented by the profiling of bulk unsorted PBMCs.

Library generation was performed with 5' RACE. The second PCR ran for about 6 to 11 cycles and used a J-beta primer mix along with a sample-barcoded 5' primer. A template-switch 5' adaptor carrying 12 random nucleotides introduced a unique molecular identifier onto each TCR beta cDNA molecule. At least 2.5 million CDR3-containing paired-end reads were obtained from each sample. First-strand cDNA synthesis was performed from all RNA using the Mint cDNA synthesis kit, with priming by a TRBC-specific oligonucleotide. Following uracil-DNA glycosylase treatment, all cDNA underwent a first 18-cycle PCR with the universal primers M1SS and BC2_uni_R. On the authors' methods: Normalization of each sample was performed by random selection of 1 million high-quality reads, each carrying a distinct molecular identifier. Reads sharing molecular identifiers were discarded rather than binned into consensus sequences. MiTCR, with a Q25 quality threshold and the strictest error-elimination algorithm, was used for CDR3 identification, clonotype clustering and error correction. A nonparametric unseen species model with Euler transformation was used to estimate a lower bound on total TCR beta diversity. TCRdb passed the public sequencing reads through fastp at Q25 and MiXCR, retaining productive beta sequences. One record per CDR3 amino acid sequence lists the most common genes and DNA. These V and J calls derive from TCRdb rather than the authors' analysis. This sample has around 1,800,000 distinct CDR3 sequences in its table, and about 39% of those were observed once. Of the sample, around 23% is held by the ten largest clones.

As encoded in the germline V gene, CDR1 is ENHRY while CDR2 is SYGVKD. The CDR3 sequence holds 14 residues, the cysteine and phenylalanine included. CDR3 DNA only is kept here, 42 bases in frame from base 1. The 39 donors, aged roughly 6 to 95 years, were systemically healthy Caucasian individuals from Russia. Around 9.7 milliliters of peripheral blood were collected from each donor into EDTA-treated Vacutainer tubes. Ficoll-Paque density-gradient centrifugation was used to isolate PBMCs, with at least 7 million obtained per sample. Total RNA was extracted from PBMCs with Trizol reagent, with at least 6 micrograms obtained per sample. For every donor, flow cytometry on a PBMC aliquot measured the percentage of naive CD45RAhigh/CD27high T cells.

The TCR originated in a human donor in good health. The sequenced material came from blood. The V and J genes are TRBV10-3 and TRBJ2-5; no D segment can be confidently identified. Here is the DNA: TGTGCCATCAGTGCAACGGCTTTCCCCAACGAGCAGTACTTT. Its protein reads: CAISATAFPNEQYF.